This entry features one T cell receptor (beta chain) sequence. Method: immunoSEQ multiplex PCR; TCRdb's copy keeps in-frame clones and lacks some. The sample records 50,000 to 65,000 clones, just over 90% being singletons. V lost 2 bases to trimming and J lost 7 bases, with 9 bases between them. CDR3 length equals 13 residues. Germline loops: CDR1 SGHDN, CDR2 FVKESK. This sample is drawn from a study of early stage breast cancer tumors. The clonotype was recovered from a person aged 70 to 80 with breast cancer. Specimen: blood. The V call is TRBV14, the J call TRBJ1-5; the D is unclear. The CDR3 protein is CASSQNGDQPQHF. CDR3 sequence (DNA): TGTGCCAGCAGCCAAAACGGAGACCAGCCCCAGCATTTT. The full variable domain, its missing parts supplied by reference TRBV14 and TRBJ1-5, is EAGVTQFPSHSVIEKGQTVTLRCDPISGHDNLYWYRRVMGKEIKFLLHFVKESKQDESGMPNNRFLAERTGGTYSTLKVQPAELEDSGVYFCASSQNGDQPQHFGDGTRLSIL.